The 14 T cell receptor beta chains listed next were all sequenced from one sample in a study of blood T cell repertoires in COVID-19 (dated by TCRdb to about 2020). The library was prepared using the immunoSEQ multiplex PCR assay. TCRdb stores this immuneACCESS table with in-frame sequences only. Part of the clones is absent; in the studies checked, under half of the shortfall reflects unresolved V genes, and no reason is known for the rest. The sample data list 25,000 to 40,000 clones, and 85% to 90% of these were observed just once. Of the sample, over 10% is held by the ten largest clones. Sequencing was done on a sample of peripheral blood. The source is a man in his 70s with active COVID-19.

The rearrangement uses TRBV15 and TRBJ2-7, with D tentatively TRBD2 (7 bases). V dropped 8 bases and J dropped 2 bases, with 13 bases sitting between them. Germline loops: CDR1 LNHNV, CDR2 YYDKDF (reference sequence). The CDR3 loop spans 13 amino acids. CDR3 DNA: TGTGCCACCTCTGGGGGGGCCGCCTACGAGCAGTACTTC. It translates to CATSGGAAYEQYF.

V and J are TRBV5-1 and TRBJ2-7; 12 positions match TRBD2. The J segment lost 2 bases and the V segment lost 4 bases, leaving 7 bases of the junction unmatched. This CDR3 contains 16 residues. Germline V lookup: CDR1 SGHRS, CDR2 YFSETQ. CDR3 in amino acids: CASSLIPSGRAYEQYF. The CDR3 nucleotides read TGCGCCAGCAGCCTGATACCTAGCGGGAGGGCCTACGAGCAGTACTTC.

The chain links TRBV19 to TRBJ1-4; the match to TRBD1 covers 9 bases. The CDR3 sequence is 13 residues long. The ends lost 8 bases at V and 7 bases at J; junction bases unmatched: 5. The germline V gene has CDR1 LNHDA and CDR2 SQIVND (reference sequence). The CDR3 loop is CASSPDRGEKLFF. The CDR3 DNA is TGTGCCAGTTCCCCGGACAGGGGTGAAAAACTGTTTTTT.

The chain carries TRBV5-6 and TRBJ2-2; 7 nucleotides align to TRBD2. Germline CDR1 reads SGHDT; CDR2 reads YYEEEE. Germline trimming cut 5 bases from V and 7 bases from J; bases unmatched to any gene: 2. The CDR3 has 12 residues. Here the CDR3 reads CASRTGGGELFF. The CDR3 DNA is TGTGCCAGCAGGACGGGGGGCGGGGAGCTGTTTTTT.

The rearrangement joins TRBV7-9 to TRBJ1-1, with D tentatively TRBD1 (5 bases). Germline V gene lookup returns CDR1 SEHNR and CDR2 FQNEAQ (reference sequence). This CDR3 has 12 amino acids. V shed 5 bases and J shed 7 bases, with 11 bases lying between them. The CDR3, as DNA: TGTGCCAGCAGCCCGGGACTAGATGAAGCTTTCTTT. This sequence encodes CASSPGLDEAFF.

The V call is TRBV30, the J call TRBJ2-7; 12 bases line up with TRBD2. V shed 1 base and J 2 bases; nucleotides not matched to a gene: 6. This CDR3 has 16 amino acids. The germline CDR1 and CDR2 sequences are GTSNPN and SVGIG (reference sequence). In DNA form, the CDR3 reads TGTGCCTGGAGTGCCGGGACTAGCGGGCCCCCCTACGAGCAGTACTTC. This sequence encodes CAWSAGTSGPPYEQYF.

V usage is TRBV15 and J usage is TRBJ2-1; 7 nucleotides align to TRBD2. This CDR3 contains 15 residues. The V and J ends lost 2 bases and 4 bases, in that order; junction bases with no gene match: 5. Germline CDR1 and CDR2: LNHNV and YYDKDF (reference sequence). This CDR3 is CATSRTSVSYNEQFF. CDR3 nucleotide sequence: TGTGCCACCAGCAGAACTAGCGTTTCGTACAATGAGCAGTTCTTC.

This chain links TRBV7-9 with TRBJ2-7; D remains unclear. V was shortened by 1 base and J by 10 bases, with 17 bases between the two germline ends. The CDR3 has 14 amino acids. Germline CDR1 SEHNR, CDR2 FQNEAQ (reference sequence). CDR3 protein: CASSLDSAPAGQYF. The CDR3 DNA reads TGTGCCAGCAGCTTAGACTCGGCACCAGCAGGACAGTACTTC.

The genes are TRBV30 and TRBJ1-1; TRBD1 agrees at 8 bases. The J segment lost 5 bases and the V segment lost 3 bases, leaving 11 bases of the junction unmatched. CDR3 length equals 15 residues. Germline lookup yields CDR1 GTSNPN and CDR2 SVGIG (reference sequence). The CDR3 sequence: CAWRYLDRGRTEAFF. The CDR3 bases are TGTGCCTGGAGGTATTTAGACAGGGGTAGGACTGAAGCTTTCTTT.

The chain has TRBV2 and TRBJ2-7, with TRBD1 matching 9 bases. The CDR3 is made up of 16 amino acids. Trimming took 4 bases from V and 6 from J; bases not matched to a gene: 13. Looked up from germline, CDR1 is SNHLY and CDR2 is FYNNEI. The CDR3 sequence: CASSVWDRVTQGEQYF. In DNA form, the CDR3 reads TGTGCCAGCAGTGTCTGGGACAGGGTAACACAAGGCGAGCAGTACTTC.

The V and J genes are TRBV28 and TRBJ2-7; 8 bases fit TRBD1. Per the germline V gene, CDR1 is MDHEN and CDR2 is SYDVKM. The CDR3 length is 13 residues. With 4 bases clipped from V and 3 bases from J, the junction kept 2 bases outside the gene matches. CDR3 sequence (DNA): TGTGCCAGCAGTTATGGACAGGGCTACGAGCAGTACTTC. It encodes CASSYGQGYEQYF.

The DNA of the CDR3 is TGTGCCAGCTCCCTCCGGGACAGGGGGCCCGAGCAGTACTTC. This gives the protein CASSLRDRGPEQYF. The chain employs TRBV18 and TRBJ2-7; 12 bases are shared with TRBD1. CDR3 length: 14 residues. Germline V gene sequence: CDR1 KGHSH, CDR2 LQKENI. V was clipped by 6 bases and J by 6 bases; unmatched bases: 6.

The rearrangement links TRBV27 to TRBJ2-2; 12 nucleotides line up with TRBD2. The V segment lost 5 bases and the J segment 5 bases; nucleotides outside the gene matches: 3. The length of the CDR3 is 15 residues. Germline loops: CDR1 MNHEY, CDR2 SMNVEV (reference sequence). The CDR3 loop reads CASSGGLAGTGELFF. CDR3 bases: TGTGCCAGCAGTGGGGGACTAGCGGGTACCGGGGAGCTGTTTTTT.

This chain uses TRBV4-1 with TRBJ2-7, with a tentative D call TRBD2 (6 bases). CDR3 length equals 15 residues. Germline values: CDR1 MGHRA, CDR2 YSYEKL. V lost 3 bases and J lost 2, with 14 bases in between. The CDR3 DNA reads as TGCGCCAGCAGCCAGGGCACTAGCCTCCCCTACGAGCAGTACTTC. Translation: CASSQGTSLPYEQYF.